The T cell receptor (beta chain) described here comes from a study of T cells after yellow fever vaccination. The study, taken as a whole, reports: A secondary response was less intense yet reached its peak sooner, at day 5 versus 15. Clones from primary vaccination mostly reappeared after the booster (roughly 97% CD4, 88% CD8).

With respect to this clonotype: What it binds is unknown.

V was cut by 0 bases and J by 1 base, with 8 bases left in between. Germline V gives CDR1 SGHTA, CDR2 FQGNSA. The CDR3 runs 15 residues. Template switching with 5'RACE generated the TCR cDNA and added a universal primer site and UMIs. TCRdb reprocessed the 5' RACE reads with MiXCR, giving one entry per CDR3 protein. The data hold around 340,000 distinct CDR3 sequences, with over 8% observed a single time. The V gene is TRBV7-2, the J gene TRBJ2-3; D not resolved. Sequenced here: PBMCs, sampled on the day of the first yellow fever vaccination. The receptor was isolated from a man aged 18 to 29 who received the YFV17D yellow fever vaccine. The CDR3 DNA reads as TGTGCCAGCAGCTTAGCGGGCTGGGGCACAGATACGCAGTATTTT. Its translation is CASSLAGWGTDTQYF.